This T cell receptor (beta chain) was sequenced during a study of cytomegalovirus exposure and HLA in healthy donors. Overall study findings and caveats: TCR beta sequences reportedly predicted most subjects' HLA-A and HLA-B alleles accurately. For TCR beta chains, V- and J-gene trimming was later linked to a missense DCLRE1C variant.

Though probably carrying unrecorded immune exposures, donors were nominally healthy at sampling. CDR1 and CDR2 from the germline V gene are MDHEN and SYDVKM. The CDR3 has 15 residues. As concerns this clone: Its antigen remains unknown.

Researchers ran the PCR with 60 Vbeta and 13 Jbeta primers. TCRdb keeps only in-frame clones here, not all; method: immunoSEQ multiplex PCR. The table shows under 150,000 clones, with approximately 87% occurring only once. Source material: PBMCs. The V and J genes are TRBV28 and TRBJ2-5; 8 bases agree with TRBD1. The J call may be incorrect, as the DNA end agrees better with TRBJ2-7. This sequence originates from a woman under 40 in good health and CMV-seronegative. The CDR3 coding sequence is TGTGCCAGCAGTTTCAACCCAGGACAGGGTGTCGAGCAGTACTTC. It specifies CASSFNPGQGVEQYF.